One sample yielded the 20 T cell receptor beta chains listed below, sequenced in a study of post-analysis software for immune sequencing data. Unique molecular identifiers were present in the TCR beta cDNA libraries. TCRdb used MiXCR to reprocess the PCR reads, holding one entry per CDR3 protein. Found here are some 450,000 distinct CDR3 sequences, roughly 45% of them singletons; the top ten hold 9.5% to 13%. Study-wide results and caveats: Controls had lower frequencies than patients of roughly five TRBV segments, which included TRBV5-6, TRBV5-1 and TRBV20-1.

No antigens are known for them. Sequencing was performed on blood. These receptors were taken from a girl aged 10 to 17 with multiple sclerosis.

This clonotype was observed a handful of times. The V gene is TRBV9, the J gene TRBJ2-4; tentative D call: TRBD2 (6 bases). The J call may be incorrect, as the DNA end agrees better with TRBJ2-5. The CDR3 consists of 15 residues. Germline CDR1 SGDLS, CDR2 YYNGEE. The CDR3 coding sequence is TGTGCCAGCAGCGTAGAAGGCCGGGGGACGGAGACCCAGTACTTC. Its translation is CASSVEGRGTETQYF.

The J gene is TRBJ2-5, the V gene TRBV12-3 or TRBV12-4; D is possibly TRBD1 or TRBD2 (5 bases each). The CDR3 is 14 amino acids. Trimming took off 3 bases at V and 4 bases at J, with 12 bases between the two ends. CDR3 in amino acids: CASSFGGYGETQYF. CDR3 bases: TGTGCCAGCAGTTTTGGGGGTTACGGAGAGACCCAGTACTTC.

This rearrangement joins TRBV7-9 to TRBJ2-5; D unclear. Between the trimmed V and J ends, which lost 4 bases and 5 bases, there was a span of 14 bases. From germline, CDR1 is SEHNR and CDR2 FQNEAQ (reference sequence). This CDR3 is 14 amino acids long. The DNA for the CDR3 is TGTGCCAGCAGCTCCAGACTCGCGCGGGAGACCCAGTACTTC. Its translation is CASSSRLARETQYF.

The chain carries TRBV10-3 and TRBJ2-3; TRBD1 aligns across 8 bases. Germline V gives CDR1 ENHRY, CDR2 SYGVKD. Trimming removed 3 bases from V and 4 bases from J; junction bases left unmatched: 12. The CDR3 is made up of 17 amino acids. The CDR3 spells CAISETGQGPFADTQYF. CDR3 in DNA: TGTGCCATCAGTGAAACAGGACAGGGACCTTTCGCAGATACGCAGTATTTT.

This chain links TRBV12-3 or TRBV12-4 with TRBJ2-3; D gene ambiguous. V lost 3 bases, J lost 3 bases, and 7 bases lay in between. The CDR3 extends over 13 amino acids. CDR3 nucleotide sequence: TGTGCCAGCAGTTTCCCCTATACAGATACGCAGTATTTT. It yields the protein CASSFPYTDTQYF.

The chain has TRBV6-1 and TRBJ1-6; perhaps TRBD1 as D (6 bases). The CDR3 is 15 residues long. Germline V gene sequence: CDR1 MNHNS, CDR2 SASEGT. Trimming stripped 1 base from V and 5 bases from J, with 9 bases between. CDR3 in DNA: TGTGCCAGCAGTGAAGGGACAGTAAATAATTCACCCCTCCACTTT. Translating it yields CASSEGTVNNSPLHF.

This clonotype came up a few times. In DNA form, the CDR3 reads TGTGCCAGCAGCTTAGAGGTTTCACCCCTCCACTTT. This encodes CASSLEVSPLHF. The genes are TRBV7-2 and TRBJ1-6, with no clear D. V was cut by 1 base and J by 9 bases, with 4 bases left in between. Germline CDR1 and CDR2: SGHTA and FQGNSA. The CDR3 spans 12 residues.

This clonotype rates as medium-sized. The J gene is TRBJ2-1, the V gene TRBV10-3, with TRBD2 as a possible D gene (5 bases). CDR1 ENHRY and CDR2 SYGVKD come from the germline V gene. Trimming shortened V by 0 bases and J by 8 bases, and 14 bases separated the two germline ends. The CDR3 is 15 residues long. In DNA form, the CDR3 reads TGTGCCATCAGTGAGTCGGAGGACGGCGGGCATGAGCAGTTCTTC. The encoded protein is CAISESEDGGHEQFF.

The V and J genes are TRBV5-1 and TRBJ2-7; TRBD1 agrees at 7 bases. V shed 4 bases, J shed 1 base, and the junction held 5 bases outside the gene matches. There are 14 residues in the CDR3. Germline CDR1 is SGHRS and CDR2 is YFSETQ. DNA for the CDR3: TGCGCCAGCAGCGATTCGACAGGGTCCTACGAGCAGTACTTC. It yields the protein CASSDSTGSYEQYF. The variable domain in full, completed from reference TRBV5-1 and TRBJ2-7, reads KAGVTQTPRYLIKTRGQQVTLSCSPISGHRSVSWYQQTPGQGLQFLFEYFSETQRNKGNFPGRFSGRQFSNSRSEMNVSTLELGDSALYLCASSDSTGSYEQYFGPGTRLTVT.

In its sample, this clonotype was seen many times. The chain is built from TRBV7-9 and TRBJ1-2; no clear D gene. The CDR3 is made up of 14 amino acids. Germline CDR1 and CDR2: SEHNR and FQNEAQ (reference sequence). Trimming took off 1 base at V and 2 bases at J, with 8 bases between the two ends. In DNA form, the CDR3 reads TGTGCCAGCAGCTTAGGACACCTCAACTATGGCTACACCTTC. It translates to CASSLGHLNYGYTF.

There are a few counts of this clonotype. J is TRBJ2-3 and V is TRBV5-6, with unresolved D. Germline V gene lookup returns CDR1 SGHDT and CDR2 YYEEEE. The V gene lost 0 bases and the J gene lost 9 bases, with 8 bases spanning the gap. This CDR3 has 12 residues. The CDR3 sequence is CASSLDDPTQYF. The CDR3 DNA sequence: TGTGCCAGCAGCTTGGACGACCCCACGCAGTATTTT.

For this clonotype: At one of its ends the junction is not consistent with the germline gene, which may arise from a read error. The chain links TRBV7-2 to TRBJ2-1; D gene uncertain. This CDR3 is built from 14 residues. CDR1 is SGHTA and CDR2 is FQGNSA in the germline V gene. CDR3 DNA sequence: TGTGCCAGCAGCCCCAGACGGGTCTACGATGAGCAGTTCTTC. It encodes CASSPRRVYDEQFF.

The rearrangement uses TRBV28 and TRBJ2-5; TRBD2 agrees at 16 bases. CDR3 length: 20 residues. Trimming at V came to 1 base and at J to 1 base, leaving 9 bases not matched to a gene. Germline values: CDR1 MDHEN, CDR2 SYDVKM. This CDR3 is CASSLLVSGLAGGTQETQYF. Here the CDR3 DNA reads TGTGCCAGCAGTTTATTAGTTTCGGGACTAGCGGGAGGGACCCAAGAGACCCAGTACTTC.

This clonotype showed up just once. V usage is TRBV7-9 and J usage is TRBJ2-7; 7 nucleotides line up with TRBD1. The end of the DNA aligns better with TRBJ2-5, so the J call may be wrong. Looked up from germline, CDR1 is SEHNR and CDR2 is FQNEAQ (reference sequence). The CDR3 has 15 residues. The DNA of the CDR3 is TGTGCCAGCAGCTTAACGGGACAGTCTGTAGAGACCCAGTACTTC. Translating it yields CASSLTGQSVETQYF.

This clonotype showed up just a few times. The chain uses TRBV11-2 and TRBJ2-1, with TRBD2 matching 10 bases. CDR1 is SGHAT, CDR2 FQNNGV, per germline. Trimming at V came to 5 bases and at J to 6 bases, leaving 7 bases not matched to a gene. This CDR3 has 15 residues. Here the CDR3 reads CASSLAGVKVNEQFF. CDR3 nucleotides: TGTGCCAGCAGCCTAGCGGGAGTAAAGGTCAATGAGCAGTTCTTC.

CDR3 coding DNA: TGTGCCAGCACCAACCGGGGGGGACTAGCGTCCTACGAGCAGTACTTC. Its translation is CASTNRGGLASYEQYF. V and J are TRBV27 and TRBJ2-7; TRBD2 agrees at 10 bases. The CDR3 runs 16 residues. Trimming cost V 7 bases and J 1 base; bases outside gene matches: 10. Germline lookup yields CDR1 MNHEY and CDR2 SMNVEV (reference sequence).

This clonotype was found a few times. This CDR3 is CASSLIRVNSPLHF. The CDR3 DNA follows: TGTGCCAGCAGTTTAATTAGGGTTAATTCACCCCTCCACTTT. The chain uses TRBV28 and TRBJ1-6; D unresolved. CDR3 size: 14 residues. The germline V gene has CDR1 MDHEN and CDR2 SYDVKM. V was clipped by 2 bases and J by 6 bases, with 8 bases between them.

This clonotype was observed a few times. J is TRBJ2-1 and V is TRBV29-1; TRBD2 matches at 7 bases. Germline lookup yields CDR1 SQVTM and CDR2 ANQGSEA. The V gene end was trimmed by 2 bases and the J gene end by 3 bases; junction bases not matched to a gene: 1. The CDR3 sequence is 13 residues long. The CDR3, as DNA: TGCAGCGTTGAACTAGCGGACTACAATGAGCAGTTCTTC. Amino acids: CSVELADYNEQFF.

V and J are TRBV7-8 and TRBJ2-3; 7 bases are shared with TRBD1. The germline gives CDR1 SGHVS, CDR2 FQNEAQ. The CDR3 loop spans 17 amino acids. The trim removed 4 bases at V and 2 bases at J, leaving 12 bases unmatched. The CDR3 nucleotides are TGTGCCAGCAGCTCTAACGCCGACAGGGATCCCACAGATACGCAGTATTTT. Translation: CASSSNADRDPTDTQYF.

V and J are TRBV28 and TRBJ1-4, with TRBD1 identical over 9 bases. The CDR3 spans 17 residues. Germline-derived CDR1 and CDR2 are MDHEN and SYDVKM. The trim removed 7 bases at V and 3 bases at J, leaving 12 bases unmatched. CDR3 nucleotides: TGTGCCAGCATCCAGACCGGGACAGGGTGGTCTAATGAAAAACTGTTTTTT. It is translated as CASIQTGTGWSNEKLFF.